The 29 T cell receptor beta chains below come from one sample, sequenced in a study of early T cells in non-severe SARS-CoV-2 infection. Via MiXCR, TCRdb re-called the 5' RACE reads, giving one row per CDR3 protein. This sample carries more than 95,000 distinct CDR3 sequences, 15% of them seen once, and the ten largest clones take 21%. Sequenced sample: whole blood. The receptors shown here come from an adult who was a healthcare worker with PCR-confirmed SARS-CoV-2 infection or an uninfected control (not recorded which).

The gene calls are TRBV5-1 and TRBJ2-3; a possible D gene is TRBD2 (6 bases). The germline CDR1 and CDR2 sequences are SGHRS and YFSETQ. This CDR3 has 15 amino acids. V shed 4 bases and J shed 3 bases, with 15 bases lying between them. DNA of the CDR3: TGCGCCAGCAGCGACCGGGCCGGAGGGACAGATACGCAGTATTTT. Residues: CASSDRAGGTDTQYF. The full variable domain, rest sourced from reference TRBV5-1 and TRBJ2-3, is KAGVTQTPRYLIKTRGQQVTLSCSPISGHRSVSWYQQTPGQGLQFLFEYFSETQRNKGNFPGRFSGRQFSNSRSEMNVSTLELGDSALYLCASSDRAGGTDTQYFGPGTRLTVL.

This clonotype was seen a few times. This chain connects TRBV7-3 to TRBJ2-3; D is perhaps TRBD2 (6 bases). The length of the CDR3 is 15 residues. Germline V CDR1 and CDR2: SGHTA, FQGTGA. V lost 5 bases, J lost 8 bases, and 20 bases lay in between. The CDR3 loop is CASSPHRGGGATQYF. CDR3 sequence (DNA): TGTGCCAGCAGCCCGCATAGGGGCGGCGGGGCTACGCAGTATTTT.

This chain connects TRBV7-8 to TRBJ1-2, with D maybe TRBD1 (5 bases). V lost 0 bases and J lost 5, with 10 bases in between. Germline values: CDR1 SGHVS, CDR2 FQNEAQ. The CDR3 is 14 amino acids. The CDR3 DNA reads TGTGCCAGCAGCTTAGCCGGGACGGCGTATGGCTACACCTTC. Translation: CASSLAGTAYGYTF. The full variable domain, in which reference TRBV7-8 and TRBJ1-2 provide the parts outside the CDR3, is GAGVSQSPRYKVAKRGQDVALRCDPISGHVSLFWYQQALGQGPEFLTYFQNEAQLDKSGLPSDRFFAERPEGSVSTLKIQRTQQEDSAVYLCASSLAGTAYGYTFGSGTRLTVV.

This chain links TRBV30 with TRBJ1-3, with a possible D match to TRBD1 (5 bases). Germline CDR1 and CDR2: GTSNPN and SVGIG (reference sequence). The germline V and J ends were trimmed by 4 bases and 4 bases, with 20 bases remaining between them. The CDR3 sequence is 16 residues long. The CDR3 DNA reads TGTGCCTGGACACCACTGCATGGGGGAGGCGGAAACACCATATATTTT. It codes for CAWTPLHGGGGNTIYF.

This clonotype was observed many times. This chain uses TRBV5-4 with TRBJ1-1; TRBD1 might be the D (5 bases). V lost 6 bases and J lost 11, with 14 bases in between. The CDR3 covers 11 residues. Germline lookup yields CDR1 SGHNT and CDR2 YYREEE (reference sequence). The CDR3 sequence: CASKQGGDAFF. The CDR3 bases are TGTGCCAGCAAGCAGGGAGGAGACGCTTTCTTT. Drawing the rest from reference TRBV5-4 and TRBJ1-1, the complete variable domain is ETGVTQSPTHLIKTRGQQVTLRCSSQSGHNTVSWYQQALGQGPQFIFQYYREEENGRGNFPPRFSGLQFPNYSSELNVNALELDDSALYLCASKQGGDAFFGQGTRLTVV.

The chain combines TRBV15 with TRBJ1-5; D uncertain. V was trimmed by 2 bases and J by 7 bases, leaving 9 bases between them. The length of the CDR3 is 13 residues. Germline V gene lookup returns CDR1 LNHNV and CDR2 YYDKDF (reference sequence). CDR3 sequence reads: CATSRPDLQPQHF. As DNA, the CDR3 is TGTGCCACCAGCAGACCTGACCTCCAGCCCCAGCATTTT.

This clonotype showed up just a few times. The chain recombines TRBV20-1 with TRBJ2-1, with D perhaps TRBD1 or TRBD2 (6 bases each). Germline-derived CDR1 and CDR2 are DFQATT and SNEGSKA (reference sequence). The CDR3 covers 14 residues. The V and J ends lost 3 bases and 5 bases respectively, with 14 bases between them. Here the CDR3 DNA reads TGCAGTGCTAGGACGGGGGCCCCGGACAATGAGCAGTTCTTC. This translates into CSARTGAPDNEQFF.

The sample holds a few counts of this clonotype. The genes are TRBV11-3 and TRBJ2-1, with unresolved D. From germline, CDR1 is SGHNT and CDR2 YENEEA. V was shortened by 4 bases and J by 7 bases, with 11 bases between the two germline ends. The CDR3 has 13 amino acids. CDR3 bases: TGTGCCAGCAGCTCGTCCCCCTTAAATGAGCAGTTCTTC. Protein: CASSSSPLNEQFF.

V usage is TRBV3-1 and J usage is TRBJ1-1; possible D gene TRBD1, 6 bases. Trimming left V 0 bases short and J 9 bases short, with 11 bases between. Germline lookup yields CDR1 LGHDT and CDR2 YNNKEL (reference sequence). This CDR3 has 13 residues. The CDR3 sequence is CASSQDSTGKAFF. The CDR3, as DNA: TGTGCCAGCAGCCAAGATAGCACAGGGAAAGCTTTCTTT. The variable domain in full, with the rest retrieved from reference TRBV3-1 and TRBJ1-1, is DTAVSQTPKYLVTQMGNDKSIKCEQNLGHDTMYWYKQDSKKFLKIMFSYNNKELIINETVPNRFSPKSPDKAHLNLHINSLELGDSAVYFCASSQDSTGKAFFGQGTRLTVV.

Remarks on this clonotype: One base away lies a much larger clone, so this may be a sequencing read error. The rearrangement joins TRBV10-2 to TRBJ2-1; D is possibly TRBD1 or TRBD2 (6 bases each). The germline V and J ends were trimmed by 4 bases and 5 bases, with 24 bases remaining between them. CDR1 and CDR2 (germline): WSHSY, SAAADI. The CDR3 contains 18 residues. CDR3 nucleotide sequence: TGCGCCAGCAGTGGCTCGGGGGACACCTTTATCTTGGACAATGAGCAGTTCTTC. Translated: CASSGSGDTFILDNEQFF.

V usage is TRBV12-3 or TRBV12-4 and J usage is TRBJ2-7; 10 bases fit TRBD2. V was clipped by 3 bases and J by 10 bases; unmatched bases: 9. The length of the CDR3 is 14 residues. This CDR3 is CASSLGPSGGIQYF. The CDR3 nucleotides read TGTGCCAGCAGTTTGGGGCCTAGCGGGGGAATACAGTACTTC.

Only a few counts were recorded for this clonotype. The J gene is TRBJ2-2, the V gene TRBV5-5; weak D call: TRBD1 (6 bases). V was cut by 0 bases and J by 2 bases, with 14 bases left in between. Germline CDR1 and CDR2: SGHKS and YYEKEE (reference sequence). The CDR3 length is 17 residues. The CDR3 loop is CASSLAFSGQNTGELFF. CDR3 DNA: TGTGCCAGCAGCTTGGCCTTTTCGGGACAAAACACCGGGGAGCTGTTTTTT.

The chain links TRBV5-1 to TRBJ2-1; 12 bases line up with TRBD2. In germline, CDR1 is SGHRS, CDR2 YFSETQ. There are 16 residues in the CDR3. V trimming: 0 bases; J trimming: 7 bases; junction bases outside the gene matches: 5. CDR3 amino acids: CASSLELAGGGNEQFF. In nucleotides, the CDR3 is TGCGCCAGCAGCTTGGAACTAGCGGGAGGCGGAAATGAGCAGTTCTTC.

This clonotype came up a few times. The chain combines TRBV5-1 with TRBJ2-7; D possibly corresponds to TRBD1 (6 bases). The V and J ends lost 2 bases and 5 bases respectively, with 11 bases between them. This CDR3 is built from 13 residues. Germline V lookup: CDR1 SGHRS, CDR2 YFSETQ. CDR3 sequence (DNA): TGCGCCAGCAGCTTAGCAGGGGTCGACGAGCAGTACTTC. Its protein product is CASSLAGVDEQYF.

This clonotype was counted at least ten times. The V and J genes are TRBV5-1 and TRBJ2-7, with D perhaps matching TRBD1 (6 bases). The germline V gene encodes CDR1 SGHRS and CDR2 YFSETQ. The CDR3 is 12 residues long. V lost 0 bases and J lost 6, with 7 bases in between. The CDR3 region has the DNA TGCGCCAGCAGCTTGGGAGGGGGCGAGCAGTACTTC. Residues: CASSLGGGEQYF.

This clonotype appeared a few times. The rearrangement joins TRBV7-9 to TRBJ1-4, with a possible D match to TRBD1 (6 bases). Germline loops: CDR1 SEHNR, CDR2 FQNEAQ (reference sequence). CDR3 length: 15 residues. The ends were cut back, 5 bases at V and 7 bases at J, with 17 bases in the middle. Here the CDR3 reads CASSPYLKGGEKLFF. CDR3 in DNA: TGTGCCAGCAGCCCCTACCTGAAGGGGGGTGAAAAACTGTTTTTT.

The chain uses TRBV7-8 and TRBJ1-1, with TRBD1 as a possible D gene (6 bases). The germline CDR1 and CDR2 sequences are SGHVS and FQNEAQ. Trimming took off 5 bases at V and 1 base at J, with 17 bases between the two ends. CDR3 length: 16 amino acids. The CDR3 here is CASSQVSRGWNTEAFF. CDR3 DNA sequence: TGTGCCAGCAGCCAAGTTTCCAGGGGATGGAACACTGAAGCTTTCTTT.

The rearrangement uses TRBV4-1 and TRBJ1-3; possible D gene TRBD1, 5 bases. Germline V gives CDR1 MGHRA, CDR2 YSYEKL. This CDR3 has 14 residues. Trimming took off 1 base at V and 2 bases at J, with 6 bases between the two ends. CDR3 bases: TGCGCCAGCAGCCAAGGGGGGGCTGGAAACACCATATATTTT. Amino acid sequence: CASSQGGAGNTIYF.

This clonotype was recorded a few times. The chain combines TRBV27 with TRBJ2-6; D gene ambiguous. The CDR3 is made up of 16 amino acids. The V end was cut by 4 bases, the J end by 0 bases, with 10 bases between. In germline, CDR1 is MNHEY, CDR2 SMNVEV (reference sequence). The CDR3 here is CASSSPWGSGANVLTF. The DNA of the CDR3 is TGTGCCAGCAGTTCCCCATGGGGCTCTGGGGCCAACGTCCTGACTTTC.

The chain carries TRBV12-5 and TRBJ1-6, with 8 bases aligning to TRBD1. Germline V gene lookup returns CDR1 LGHNT and CDR2 FRNRAP. The CDR3 loop spans 14 amino acids. CDR3: CASGLGQGNSPLHF. CDR3 DNA: TGTGCCAGCGGCTTAGGACAGGGTAATTCACCCCTCCACTTT.

The table lists this clonotype with many counts. The chain carries TRBV19 and TRBJ1-2, with D possibly matching TRBD1 (5 bases). CDR3 length equals 15 residues. Germline lookup yields CDR1 LNHDA and CDR2 SQIVND (reference sequence). Between the trimmed V and J ends, which lost 4 bases and 1 base, there was a span of 13 bases. The CDR3 protein is CASSSPQRGNYGYTF. CDR3 sequence (DNA): TGTGCCAGTAGTAGTCCGCAAAGGGGTAACTATGGCTACACCTTC.

This clonotype was found a few times. This rearrangement joins TRBV7-2 to TRBJ2-1, with D perhaps TRBD1 (6 bases). The CDR3 runs 13 residues. V was pared by 6 bases and J by 4 bases, with 10 bases between. Per germline, CDR1 SGHTA and CDR2 FQGNSA. The CDR3 DNA reads TGTGCCAGCAGAACCACAGGGTACAATGAGCAGTTCTTC. Translated: CASRTTGYNEQFF.

The V and J genes are TRBV6-1 and TRBJ2-1, with no clear D. Per the germline V gene, CDR1 is MNHNS and CDR2 is SASEGT. The CDR3 totals 12 residues. Trimming removed 5 bases at V and 14 bases at J, with 16 bases between. The DNA of the CDR3 is TGTGCCAGCAGTCTCACCGACCGCGGCAAGTTCTTC. This translates into CASSLTDRGKFF.

This clonotype was seen at least ten times. This chain uses TRBV27 with TRBJ1-6; D gene uncertain. V gave up 3 bases and J gave up 5 bases, with 5 bases separating them. Germline V gene data show CDR1 as MNHEY and CDR2 as SMNVEV (reference sequence). CDR3 length: 13 residues. In DNA, the CDR3 is TGTGCCAGCAGTTTCGGGGATAATTCACCCCTCCACTTT. Translating gives CASSFGDNSPLHF.

Only a few counts were recorded for this clonotype. V gene TRBV29-1 combines with J gene TRBJ2-7; 8 bases agree with TRBD1. The junction had 4 bases not matched to a gene; V was cut back by 0 bases and J by 0 bases. The CDR3 is 15 residues long. Per the germline V gene, CDR1 is SQVTM and CDR2 is ANQGSEA. The CDR3: CSVEERQGTSYEQYF. The CDR3 DNA follows: TGCAGCGTTGAAGAGAGACAGGGGACCTCCTACGAGCAGTACTTC.

This sequence joins TRBV24-1 and TRBJ2-1, with 13 bases matching TRBD2. CDR1 and CDR2 (germline): KGHDR, SFDVKD. This CDR3 region has 16 residues. Unmatched junction bases numbered 5, after V lost 4 bases and J lost 6 bases. The CDR3 is CATSDTGTSGVNEQFF. In DNA form, the CDR3 reads TGTGCCACCAGTGACACCGGGACTAGCGGGGTCAATGAGCAGTTCTTC.

The chain employs TRBV9 and TRBJ2-3; 7 positions match TRBD2. The ends lost 0 bases at V and 8 bases at J; junction bases unmatched: 6. Germline lookup yields CDR1 SGDLS and CDR2 YYNGEE. CDR3 length: 14 amino acids. The CDR3 protein is CASSVASGELTQYF. The CDR3 DNA sequence: TGTGCCAGCAGCGTAGCCAGCGGGGAACTTACGCAGTATTTT.

V gene TRBV7-2 combines with J gene TRBJ2-3; 11 nucleotides align to TRBD2. The J segment lost 0 bases and the V segment lost 11 bases, leaving 4 bases of the junction unmatched. The germline gives CDR1 SGHTA, CDR2 FQGNSA. This CDR3 is 14 amino acids long. DNA for the CDR3: TGTGCCTCAGTAGCGGGGGGGAGCACAGATACGCAGTATTTT. This codes for CASVAGGSTDTQYF.

This clonotype has only a few counts. The rearrangement joins TRBV4-1 to TRBJ2-1; either TRBD1 or TRBD2 may fit D (6 bases each). The V end lost 8 bases, the J end lost 4 bases, and 12 bases lay between the germline ends. The CDR3 has 13 amino acids. CDR1 and CDR2 from the germline V gene are MGHRA and YSYEKL. The CDR3 spells CASARGPYNEQFF. The CDR3 coding sequence is TGCGCCAGCGCCCGGGGGCCTTACAATGAGCAGTTCTTC.